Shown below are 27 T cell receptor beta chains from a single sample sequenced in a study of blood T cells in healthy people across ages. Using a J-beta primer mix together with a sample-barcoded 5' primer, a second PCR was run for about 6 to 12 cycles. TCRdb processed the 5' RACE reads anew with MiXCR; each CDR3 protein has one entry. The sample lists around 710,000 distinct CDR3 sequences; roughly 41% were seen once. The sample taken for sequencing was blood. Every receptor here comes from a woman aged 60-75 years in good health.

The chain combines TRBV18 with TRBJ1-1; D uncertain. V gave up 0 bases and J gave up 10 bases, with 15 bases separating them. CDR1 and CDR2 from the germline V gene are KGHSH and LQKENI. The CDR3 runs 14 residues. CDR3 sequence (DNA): TGTGCCAGCTCACCACCGGCCGACCCAGGACCAGCTTTCTTT. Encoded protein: CASSPPADPGPAFF.

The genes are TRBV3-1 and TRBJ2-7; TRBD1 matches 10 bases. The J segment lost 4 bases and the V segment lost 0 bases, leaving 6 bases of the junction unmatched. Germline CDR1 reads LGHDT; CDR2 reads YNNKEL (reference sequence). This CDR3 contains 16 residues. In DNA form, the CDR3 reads TGTGCCAGCAGCCAAGATAGGACAGGGGGGGGGTACGAGCAGTACTTC. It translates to CASSQDRTGGGYEQYF.

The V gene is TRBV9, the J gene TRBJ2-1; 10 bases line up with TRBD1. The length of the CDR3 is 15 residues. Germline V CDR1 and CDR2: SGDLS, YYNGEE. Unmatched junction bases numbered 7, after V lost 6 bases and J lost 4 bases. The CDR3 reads CASTRTGGDYNEQFF. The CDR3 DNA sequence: TGTGCCAGCACTAGGACAGGGGGAGATTACAATGAGCAGTTCTTC.

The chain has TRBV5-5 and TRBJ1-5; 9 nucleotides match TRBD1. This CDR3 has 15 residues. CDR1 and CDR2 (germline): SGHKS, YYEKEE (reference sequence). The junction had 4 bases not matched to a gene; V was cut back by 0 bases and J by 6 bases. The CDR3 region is CASSLDRGRGQPQHF. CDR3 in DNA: TGTGCCAGCAGCTTGGACAGGGGGCGCGGTCAGCCCCAGCATTTT.

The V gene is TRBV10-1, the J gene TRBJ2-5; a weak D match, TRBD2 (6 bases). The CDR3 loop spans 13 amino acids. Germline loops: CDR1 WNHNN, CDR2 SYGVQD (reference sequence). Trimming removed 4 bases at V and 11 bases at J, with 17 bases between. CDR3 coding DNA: TGCGCCAGCAGTGCCGGGGGTTACAATGAGCAGTACTTC. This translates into CASSAGGYNEQYF.

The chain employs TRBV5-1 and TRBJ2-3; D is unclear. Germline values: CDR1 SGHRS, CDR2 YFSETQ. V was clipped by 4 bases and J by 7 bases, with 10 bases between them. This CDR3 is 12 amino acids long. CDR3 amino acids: CASSEAENTQYF. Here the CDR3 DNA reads TGCGCCAGCAGCGAGGCGGAAAATACGCAGTATTTT.

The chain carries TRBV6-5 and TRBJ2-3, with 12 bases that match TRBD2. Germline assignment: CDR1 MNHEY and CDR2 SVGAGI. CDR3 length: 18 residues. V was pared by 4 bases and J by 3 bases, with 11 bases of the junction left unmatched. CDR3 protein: CASSLGLAGTATTDTQYF. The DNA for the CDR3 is TGTGCCAGCAGTTTAGGACTAGCGGGGACGGCCACGACAGATACGCAGTATTTT.

The DNA of the CDR3 is TGCAGTGCTAGAGAGTTGGACTCTTACAATGAGCAGTTCTTC. It translates to CSARELDSYNEQFF. The genes are TRBV20-1 and TRBJ2-1; TRBD2 is a possible D gene (5 bases). The germline V gene has CDR1 DFQATT and CDR2 SNEGSKA (reference sequence). The CDR3 extends over 14 amino acids. Trimming pared 0 bases from V and 4 bases from J, leaving 10 bases between.

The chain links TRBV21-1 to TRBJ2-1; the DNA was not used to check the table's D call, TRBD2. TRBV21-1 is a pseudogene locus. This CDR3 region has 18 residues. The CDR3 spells CASSDVSRALDPYNEQFF. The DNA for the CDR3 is TGTGCCAGCAGCGATGTTAGCCGGGCCTTAGATCCCTACAATGAGCAGTTCTTC.

The CDR3 nucleotides read TGTGCCAGCAGCTTAGCGGGGGGCGGACAGGGTCGGACAGATACGCAGTATTTT. Protein: CASSLAGGGQGRTDTQYF. The V call is TRBV7-9, the J call TRBJ2-3, with 8 bases matching TRBD1. The CDR3 sequence is 18 residues long. Germline CDR1 SEHNR, CDR2 FQNEAQ (reference sequence). V gave up 0 bases and J gave up 3 bases; unmatched junction bases: 11. Using reference TRBV7-9 and TRBJ2-3 for the parts outside the CDR3, the full variable domain is DTGVSQNPRHKITKRGQNVTFRCDPISEHNRLYWYRQTLGQGPEFLTYFQNEAQLEKSRLLSDRFSAERPKGSFSTLEIQRTEQGDSAMYLCASSLAGGGQGRTDTQYFGPGTRLTVL.

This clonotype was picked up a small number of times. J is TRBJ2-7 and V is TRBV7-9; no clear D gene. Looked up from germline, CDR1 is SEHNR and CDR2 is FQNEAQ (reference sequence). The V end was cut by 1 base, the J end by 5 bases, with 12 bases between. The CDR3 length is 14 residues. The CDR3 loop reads CASSLDSFPHEQYF. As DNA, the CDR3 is TGTGCCAGCAGCTTAGATAGTTTTCCCCACGAGCAGTACTTC.

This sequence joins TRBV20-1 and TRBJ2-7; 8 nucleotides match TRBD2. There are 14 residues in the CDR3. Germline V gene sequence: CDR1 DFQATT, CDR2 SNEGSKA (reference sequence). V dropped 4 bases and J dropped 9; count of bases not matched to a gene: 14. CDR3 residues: CSATLAGIKLGQYF. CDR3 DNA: TGCAGTGCTACATTAGCGGGGATTAAACTCGGGCAGTACTTC.

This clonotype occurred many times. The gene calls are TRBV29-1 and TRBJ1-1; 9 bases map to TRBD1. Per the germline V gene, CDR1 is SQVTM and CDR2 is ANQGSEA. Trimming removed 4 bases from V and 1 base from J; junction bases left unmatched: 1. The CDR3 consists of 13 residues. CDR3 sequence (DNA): TGCAGCGTTGGGGGACAGGGGAACACTGAAGCTTTCTTT. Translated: CSVGGQGNTEAFF.

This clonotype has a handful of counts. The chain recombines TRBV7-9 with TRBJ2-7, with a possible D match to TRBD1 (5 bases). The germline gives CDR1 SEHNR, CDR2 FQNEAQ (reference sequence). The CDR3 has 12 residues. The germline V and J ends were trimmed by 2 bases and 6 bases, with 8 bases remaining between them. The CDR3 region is CASSLRGSEQYF. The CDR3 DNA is TGTGCCAGCAGCTTAAGGGGTTCCGAGCAGTACTTC.

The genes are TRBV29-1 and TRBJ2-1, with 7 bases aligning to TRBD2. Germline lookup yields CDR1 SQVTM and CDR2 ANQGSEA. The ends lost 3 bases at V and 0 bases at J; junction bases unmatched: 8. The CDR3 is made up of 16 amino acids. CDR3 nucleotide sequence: TGCAGCGTTGATGGGCTAGCGGAAAGCTCCTACAATGAGCAGTTCTTC. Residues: CSVDGLAESSYNEQFF.

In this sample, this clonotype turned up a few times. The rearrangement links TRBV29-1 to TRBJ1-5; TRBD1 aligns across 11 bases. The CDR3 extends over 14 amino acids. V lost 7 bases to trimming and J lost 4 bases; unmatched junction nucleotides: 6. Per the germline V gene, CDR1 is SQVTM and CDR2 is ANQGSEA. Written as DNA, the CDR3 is TGCAGCGCTGGGGGGACAGGGGGGAATCAGCCCCAGCATTTT. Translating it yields CSAGGTGGNQPQHF.

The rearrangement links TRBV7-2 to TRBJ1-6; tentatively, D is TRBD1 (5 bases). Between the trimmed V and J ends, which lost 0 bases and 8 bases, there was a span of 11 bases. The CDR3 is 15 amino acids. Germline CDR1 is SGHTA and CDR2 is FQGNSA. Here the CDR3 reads CASSLARQGYSPLHF. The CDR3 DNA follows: TGTGCCAGCAGCTTAGCTCGTCAGGGTTATTCACCCCTCCACTTT. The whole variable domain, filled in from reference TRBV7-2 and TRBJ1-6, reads GAGVSQSPSNKVTEKGKDVELRCDPISGHTALYWYRQSLGQGLEFLIYFQGNSAPDKSGLPSDRFSAERTGGSVSTLTIQRTQQEDSAVYLCASSLARQGYSPLHFGNGTRLTVT.

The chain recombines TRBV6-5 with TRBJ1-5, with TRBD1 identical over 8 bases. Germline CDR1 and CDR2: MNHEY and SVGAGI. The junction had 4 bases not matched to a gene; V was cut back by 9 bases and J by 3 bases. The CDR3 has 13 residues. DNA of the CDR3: TGTGCCAGGGAGGACAGGGACAATCAGCCCCAGCATTTT. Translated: CAREDRDNQPQHF.

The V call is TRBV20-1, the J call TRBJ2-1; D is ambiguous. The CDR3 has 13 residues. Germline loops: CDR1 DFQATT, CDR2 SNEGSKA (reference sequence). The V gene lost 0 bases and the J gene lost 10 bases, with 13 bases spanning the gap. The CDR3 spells CSARDLQTSEQFF. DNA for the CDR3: TGCAGTGCTAGAGATCTCCAAACCTCGGAGCAGTTCTTC.

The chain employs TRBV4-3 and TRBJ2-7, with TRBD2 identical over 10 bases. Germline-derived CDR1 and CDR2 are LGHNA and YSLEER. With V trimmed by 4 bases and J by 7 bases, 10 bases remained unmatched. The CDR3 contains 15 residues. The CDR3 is CASSPLAGVSDEQYF. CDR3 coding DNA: TGCGCCAGCAGCCCCCTAGCGGGAGTATCCGATGAGCAGTACTTC.

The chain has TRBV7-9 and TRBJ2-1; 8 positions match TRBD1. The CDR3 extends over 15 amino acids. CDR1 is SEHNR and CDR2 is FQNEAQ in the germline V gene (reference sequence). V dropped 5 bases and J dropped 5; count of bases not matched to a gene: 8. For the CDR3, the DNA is TGTGCCAGCAGCACCTACAGGGGGGTAGACAATGAGCAGTTCTTC. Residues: CASSTYRGVDNEQFF.

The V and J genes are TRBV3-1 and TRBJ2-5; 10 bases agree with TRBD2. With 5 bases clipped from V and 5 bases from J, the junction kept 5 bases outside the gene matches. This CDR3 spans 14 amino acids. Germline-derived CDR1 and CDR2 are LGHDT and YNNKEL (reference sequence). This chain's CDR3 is CASSKRGGHETQYF. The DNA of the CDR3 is TGTGCCAGCAGCAAGCGGGGGGGCCACGAGACCCAGTACTTC.

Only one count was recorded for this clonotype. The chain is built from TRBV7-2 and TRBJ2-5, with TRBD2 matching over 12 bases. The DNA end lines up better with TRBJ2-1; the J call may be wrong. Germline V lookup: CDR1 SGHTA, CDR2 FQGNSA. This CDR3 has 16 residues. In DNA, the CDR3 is TGTGCCAGCAGGCGTGTACTAGCGGGAGGACTAGAGACCCAGTTCTTC. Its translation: CASRRVLAGGLETQFF.

The CDR3 nucleotides are TGCAGTGCAGGCGGGGGTTTGGGCGAGCAGTACTTC. Translation: CSAGGGLGEQYF. The J gene is TRBJ2-7, the V gene TRBV20-1, with 7 bases aligning to TRBD2. The CDR3 is 12 amino acids. CDR1 and CDR2 from the germline V gene are DFQATT and SNEGSKA (reference sequence). Germline trimming cut 6 bases from V and 6 bases from J; bases unmatched to any gene: 8.

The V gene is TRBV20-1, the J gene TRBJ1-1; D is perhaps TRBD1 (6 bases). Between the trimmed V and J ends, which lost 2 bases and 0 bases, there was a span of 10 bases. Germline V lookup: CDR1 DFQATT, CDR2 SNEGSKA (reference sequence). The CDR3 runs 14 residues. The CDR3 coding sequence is TGCAGTGCTAGACCGGGGGCAGTGAACACTGAAGCTTTCTTT. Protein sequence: CSARPGAVNTEAFF.

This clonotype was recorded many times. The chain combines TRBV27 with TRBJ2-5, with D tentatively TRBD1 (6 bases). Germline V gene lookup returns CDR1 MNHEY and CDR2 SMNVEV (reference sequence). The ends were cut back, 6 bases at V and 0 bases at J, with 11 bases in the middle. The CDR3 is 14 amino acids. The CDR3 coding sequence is TGTGCCAGCAGCCGCGACAGGAACCAAGAGACCCAGTACTTC. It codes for CASSRDRNQETQYF.

The CDR3 sequence: CSPFSGSQETQYF. In nucleotides, the CDR3 is TGCAGTCCTTTTAGCGGGTCCCAAGAGACCCAGTACTTC. The chain employs TRBV20-1 and TRBJ2-5; 7 positions match TRBD2. The CDR3 has 13 amino acids. V gave up 8 bases and J gave up 1 base; unmatched junction bases: 7. The germline V gene encodes CDR1 DFQATT and CDR2 SNEGSKA (reference sequence).